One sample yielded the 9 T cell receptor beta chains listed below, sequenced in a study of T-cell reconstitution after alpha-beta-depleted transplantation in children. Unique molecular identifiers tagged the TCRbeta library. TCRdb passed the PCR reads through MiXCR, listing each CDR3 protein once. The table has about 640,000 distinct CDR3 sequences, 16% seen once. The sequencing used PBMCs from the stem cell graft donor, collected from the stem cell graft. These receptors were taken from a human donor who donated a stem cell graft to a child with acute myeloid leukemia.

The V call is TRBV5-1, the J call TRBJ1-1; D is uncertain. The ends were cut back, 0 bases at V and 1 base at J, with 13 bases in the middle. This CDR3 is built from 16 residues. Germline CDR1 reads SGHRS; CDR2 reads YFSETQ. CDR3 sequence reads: CASSLVWPDENTEAFF. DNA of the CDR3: TGCGCCAGCAGCTTGGTATGGCCAGACGAGAACACTGAAGCTTTCTTT.

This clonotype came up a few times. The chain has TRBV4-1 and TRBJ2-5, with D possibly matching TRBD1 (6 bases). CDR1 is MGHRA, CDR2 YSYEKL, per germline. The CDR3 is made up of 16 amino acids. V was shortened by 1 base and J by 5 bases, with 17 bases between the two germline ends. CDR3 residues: CASSQGTTGYYETQYF. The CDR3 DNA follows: TGCGCCAGCAGCCAAGGTACCACAGGGTACTACGAGACCCAGTACTTC.

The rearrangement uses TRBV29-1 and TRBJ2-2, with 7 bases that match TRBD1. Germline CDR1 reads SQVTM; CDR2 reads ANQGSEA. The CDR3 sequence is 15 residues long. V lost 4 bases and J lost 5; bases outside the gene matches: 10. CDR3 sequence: CSVVPPGGETGELFF. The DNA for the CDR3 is TGCAGCGTTGTCCCCCCAGGGGGAGAAACCGGGGAGCTGTTTTTT.

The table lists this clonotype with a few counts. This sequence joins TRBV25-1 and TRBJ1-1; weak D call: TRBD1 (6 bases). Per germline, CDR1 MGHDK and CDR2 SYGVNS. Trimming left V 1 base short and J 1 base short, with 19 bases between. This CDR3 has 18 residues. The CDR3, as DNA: TGTGCCAGCAGTGAATTTCTCCTCAGGGGAGCGGGGAACACTGAAGCTTTCTTT. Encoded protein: CASSEFLLRGAGNTEAFF.

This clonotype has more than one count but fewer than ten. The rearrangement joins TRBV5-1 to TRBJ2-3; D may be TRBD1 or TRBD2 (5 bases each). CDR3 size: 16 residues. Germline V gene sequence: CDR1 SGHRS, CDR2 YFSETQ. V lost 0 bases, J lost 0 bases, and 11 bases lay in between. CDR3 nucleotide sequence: TGCGCCAGCAGCTTGGCGGGGCAGGGTAGCACAGATACGCAGTATTTT. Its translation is CASSLAGQGSTDTQYF.

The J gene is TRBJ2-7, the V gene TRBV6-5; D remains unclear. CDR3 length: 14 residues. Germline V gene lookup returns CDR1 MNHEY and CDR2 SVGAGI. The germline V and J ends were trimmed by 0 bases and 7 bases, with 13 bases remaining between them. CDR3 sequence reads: CASSYSASSREQYV. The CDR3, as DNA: TGTGCCAGCAGTTACTCTGCCAGTTCGCGGGAGCAGTACGTC.

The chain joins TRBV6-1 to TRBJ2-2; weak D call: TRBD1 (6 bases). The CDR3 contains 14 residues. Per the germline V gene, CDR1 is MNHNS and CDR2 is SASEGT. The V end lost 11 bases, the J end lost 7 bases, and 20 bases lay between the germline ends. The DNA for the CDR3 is TGTGCCTCATCAGGGGCCGGGTCGGTCGGGGAGCTGTTTTTT. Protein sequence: CASSGAGSVGELFF.

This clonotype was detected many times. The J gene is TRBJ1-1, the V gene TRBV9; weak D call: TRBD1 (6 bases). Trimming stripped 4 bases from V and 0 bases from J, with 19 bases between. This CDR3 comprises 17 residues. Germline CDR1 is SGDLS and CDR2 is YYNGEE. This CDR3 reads CASSSVGGSGLNTEAFF. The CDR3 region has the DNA TGTGCCAGCAGCTCCGTAGGGGGGTCGGGGCTGAACACTGAAGCTTTCTTT.

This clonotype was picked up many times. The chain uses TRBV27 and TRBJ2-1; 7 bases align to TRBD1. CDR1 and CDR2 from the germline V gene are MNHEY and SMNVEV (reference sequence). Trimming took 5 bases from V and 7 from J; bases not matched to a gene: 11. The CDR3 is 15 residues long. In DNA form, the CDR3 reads TGTGCCAGCAGTCCTCAGGGGGTCCCAAAAAATGAGCAGTTCTTC. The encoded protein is CASSPQGVPKNEQFF.